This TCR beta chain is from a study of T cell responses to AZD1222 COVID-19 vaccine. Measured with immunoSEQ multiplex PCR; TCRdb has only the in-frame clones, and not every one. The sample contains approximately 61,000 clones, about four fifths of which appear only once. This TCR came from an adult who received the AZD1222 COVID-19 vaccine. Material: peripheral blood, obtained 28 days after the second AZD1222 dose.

CDR3 in amino acids: CASSRNAGDEQFF. The CDR3 nucleotides read TGTGCCAGCAGCCGGAACGCTGGCGATGAGCAGTTCTTC. The chain links TRBV7-8 to TRBJ2-1; D gene ambiguous. The V gene lost 5 bases and the J gene lost 8 bases, with 13 bases spanning the gap. CDR1 and CDR2 from the germline V gene are SGHVS and FQNEAQ. This CDR3 is built from 13 residues.